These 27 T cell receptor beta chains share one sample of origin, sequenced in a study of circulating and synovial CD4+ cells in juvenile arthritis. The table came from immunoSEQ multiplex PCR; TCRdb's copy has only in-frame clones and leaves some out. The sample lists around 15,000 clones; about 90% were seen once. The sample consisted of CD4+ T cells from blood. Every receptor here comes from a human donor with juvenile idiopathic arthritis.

The CDR3 region has the DNA TGTGCCAGCAGCCATACCCGACAGAGCTCTGGAAACACCATATATTTT. It encodes CASSHTRQSSGNTIYF. J is TRBJ1-3 and V is TRBV11-2; tentative D call: TRBD1 (5 bases). The CDR3 is made up of 16 amino acids. V was clipped by 5 bases and J by 0 bases, with 14 bases between them. Germline assignment: CDR1 SGHAT and CDR2 FQNNGV.

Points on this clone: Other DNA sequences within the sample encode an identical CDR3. The CDR3 is CASVGLVGSPLHF. In DNA, the CDR3 is TGTGCCAGCGTGGGCCTCGTAGGTTCCCCCCTCCACTTT. The chain joins TRBV2 to TRBJ1-6, with D uncertain. Trimming shortened V by 8 bases and J by 13 bases, and 18 bases separated the two germline ends. This CDR3 has 13 amino acids. Looked up from germline, CDR1 is SNHLY and CDR2 is FYNNEI.

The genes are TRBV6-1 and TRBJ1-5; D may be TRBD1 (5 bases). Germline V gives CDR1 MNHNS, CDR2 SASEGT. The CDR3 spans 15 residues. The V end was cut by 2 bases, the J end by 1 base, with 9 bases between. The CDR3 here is CASSELGGSNQPQHF. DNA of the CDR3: TGTGCCAGCAGTGAACTCGGGGGGAGCAATCAGCCCCAGCATTTT.

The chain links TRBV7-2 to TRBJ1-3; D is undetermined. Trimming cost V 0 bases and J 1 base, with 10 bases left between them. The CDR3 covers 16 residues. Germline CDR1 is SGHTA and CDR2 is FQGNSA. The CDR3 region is CASSLAGVGSGNTIYF. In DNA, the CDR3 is TGTGCCAGCAGCTTAGCGGGCGTAGGTTCTGGAAACACCATATATTTT.

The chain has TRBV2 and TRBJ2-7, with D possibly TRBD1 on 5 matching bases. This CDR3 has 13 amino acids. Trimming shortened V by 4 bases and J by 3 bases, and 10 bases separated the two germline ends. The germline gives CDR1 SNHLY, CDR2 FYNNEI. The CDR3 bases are TGTGCCAGCAGTGTTAGACAGCTCTACGAGCAGTACTTC. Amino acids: CASSVRQLYEQYF.

The CDR3 sequence is CAWSAHLEGGYGYTF. The CDR3 DNA is TGTGCCTGGAGTGCCCATTTAGAGGGAGGGTATGGCTACACCTTC. V and J are TRBV30 and TRBJ1-2; D is uncertain. The CDR3 length is 15 residues. V lost 1 base and J lost 5, with 17 bases in between. Germline loops: CDR1 GTSNPN, CDR2 SVGIG (reference sequence). The full variable domain, in which reference TRBV30 and TRBJ1-2 provide the parts outside the CDR3, is SQTIHQWPATLVQPVGSPLSLECTVEGTSNPNLYWYRQAAGRGLQLLFYSVGIGQISSEVPQNLSASRPQDRQFILSSKKLLLSDSGFYLCAWSAHLEGGYGYTFGSGTRLTVV.

The CDR3 bases are TGTGCCAGCAGTTACGAGGCGCACAACGGCCCAGAGACCCAGTACTTC. Amino acid sequence: CASSYEAHNGPETQYF. The V gene is TRBV6-6, the J gene TRBJ2-5; no clear D. The CDR3 consists of 16 residues. CDR1 and CDR2 from the germline V gene are MNHNY and SVGAGI (reference sequence). Trimming pared 2 bases from V and 4 bases from J, leaving 17 bases between.

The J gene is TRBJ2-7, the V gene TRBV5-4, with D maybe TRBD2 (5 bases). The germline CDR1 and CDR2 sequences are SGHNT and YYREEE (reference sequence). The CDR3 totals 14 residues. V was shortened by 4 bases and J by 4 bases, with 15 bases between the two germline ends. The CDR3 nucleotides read TGTGCCAGCAGCCCGATCGGTCGGGATTACGAGCAGTACTTC. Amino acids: CASSPIGRDYEQYF.

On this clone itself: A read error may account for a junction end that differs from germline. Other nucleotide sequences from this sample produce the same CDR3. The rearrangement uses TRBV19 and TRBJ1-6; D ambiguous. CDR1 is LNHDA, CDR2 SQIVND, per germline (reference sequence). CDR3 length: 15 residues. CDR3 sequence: CASRALTRDNSPLHF. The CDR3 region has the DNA TGTGCCAGTAGAGCCCTAACCCGGGATAATTCCCCCCTCCACTTT.

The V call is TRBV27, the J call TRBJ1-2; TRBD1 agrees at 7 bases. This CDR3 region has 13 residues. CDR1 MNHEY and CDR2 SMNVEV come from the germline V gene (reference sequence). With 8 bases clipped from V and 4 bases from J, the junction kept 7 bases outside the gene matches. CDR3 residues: CASAEGAAYGYTF. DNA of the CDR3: TGTGCCAGCGCCGAGGGGGCCGCCTATGGCTACACCTTC.

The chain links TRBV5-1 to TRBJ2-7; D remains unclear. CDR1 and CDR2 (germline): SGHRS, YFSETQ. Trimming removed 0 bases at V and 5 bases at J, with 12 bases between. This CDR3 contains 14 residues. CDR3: CASSLAGGNDEQYF. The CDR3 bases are TGCGCCAGCAGCTTGGCGGGTGGTAACGACGAGCAGTACTTC.

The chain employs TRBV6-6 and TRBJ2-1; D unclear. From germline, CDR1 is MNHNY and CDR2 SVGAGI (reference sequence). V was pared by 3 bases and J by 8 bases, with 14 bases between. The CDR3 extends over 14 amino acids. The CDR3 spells CASSYSGRSDEQFF. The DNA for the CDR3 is TGTGCCAGCAGTTATTCCGGCAGGTCGGATGAGCAGTTCTTC.

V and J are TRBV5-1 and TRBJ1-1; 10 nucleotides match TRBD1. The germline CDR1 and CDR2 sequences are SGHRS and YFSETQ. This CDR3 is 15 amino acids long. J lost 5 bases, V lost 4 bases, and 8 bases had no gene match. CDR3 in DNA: TGCGCCAGCAGCAACGACAGGGGGCGCCGAACTGAAGCTTTCTTT. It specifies CASSNDRGRRTEAFF.

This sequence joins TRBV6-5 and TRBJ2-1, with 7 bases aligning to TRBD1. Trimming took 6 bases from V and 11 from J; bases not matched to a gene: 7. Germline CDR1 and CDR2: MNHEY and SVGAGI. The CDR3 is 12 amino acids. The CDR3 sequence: CASRRGQAKQFF. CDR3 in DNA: TGTGCCAGCAGGAGAGGACAGGCGAAGCAGTTCTTC.

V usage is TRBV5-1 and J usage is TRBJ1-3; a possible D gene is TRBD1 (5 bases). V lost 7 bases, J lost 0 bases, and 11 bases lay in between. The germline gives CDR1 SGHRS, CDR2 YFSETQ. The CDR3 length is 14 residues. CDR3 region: CASSSQGSGNTIYF. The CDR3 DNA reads TGCGCCAGCTCCTCGCAGGGCTCTGGAAACACCATATATTTT.

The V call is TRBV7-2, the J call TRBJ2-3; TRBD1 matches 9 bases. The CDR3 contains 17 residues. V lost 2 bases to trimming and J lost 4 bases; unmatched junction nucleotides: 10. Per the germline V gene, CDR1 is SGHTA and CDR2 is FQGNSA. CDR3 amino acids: CASSLQMTGGVADTQYF. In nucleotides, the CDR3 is TGTGCCAGCAGCTTACAAATGACAGGGGGTGTCGCAGATACGCAGTATTTT. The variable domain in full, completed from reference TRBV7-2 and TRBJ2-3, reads GAGVSQSPSNKVTEKGKDVELRCDPISGHTALYWYRQSLGQGLEFLIYFQGNSAPDKSGLPSDRFSAERTGGSVSTLTIQRTQQEDSAVYLCASSLQMTGGVADTQYFGPGTRLTVL.

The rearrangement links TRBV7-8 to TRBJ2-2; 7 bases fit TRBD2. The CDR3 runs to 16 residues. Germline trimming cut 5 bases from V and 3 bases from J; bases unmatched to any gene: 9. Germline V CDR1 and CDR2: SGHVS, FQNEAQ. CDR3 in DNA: TGTGCCAGCAGCCAGGACTCCGCGGGGGACACCGGGGAGCTGTTTTTT. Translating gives CASSQDSAGDTGELFF.

The CDR3 protein is CASSERQGSGTGELFF. The CDR3 region has the DNA TGTGCCAGCAGCGAAAGACAGGGAAGTGGCACCGGGGAGCTGTTTTTT. The V gene is TRBV5-4, the J gene TRBJ2-2; 7 bases are shared with TRBD1. The junction had 10 bases not matched to a gene; V was cut back by 4 bases and J by 4 bases. Germline V gene sequence: CDR1 SGHNT, CDR2 YYREEE (reference sequence). This CDR3 has 16 amino acids.

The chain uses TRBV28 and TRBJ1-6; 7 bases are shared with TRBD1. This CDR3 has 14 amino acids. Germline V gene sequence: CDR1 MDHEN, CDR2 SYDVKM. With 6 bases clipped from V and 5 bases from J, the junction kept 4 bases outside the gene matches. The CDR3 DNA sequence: TGTGCCAGCAGGACAGGGAGTAATAATTCACCCCTCCACTTT. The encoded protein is CASRTGSNNSPLHF.

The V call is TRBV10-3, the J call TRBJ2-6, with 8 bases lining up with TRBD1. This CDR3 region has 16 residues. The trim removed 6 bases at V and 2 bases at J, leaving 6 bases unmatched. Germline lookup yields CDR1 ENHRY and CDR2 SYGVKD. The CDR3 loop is CAIRGRTGPGANVLTF. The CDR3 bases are TGTGCCATCAGGGGAAGGACAGGGCCTGGGGCCAACGTCCTGACTTTC.

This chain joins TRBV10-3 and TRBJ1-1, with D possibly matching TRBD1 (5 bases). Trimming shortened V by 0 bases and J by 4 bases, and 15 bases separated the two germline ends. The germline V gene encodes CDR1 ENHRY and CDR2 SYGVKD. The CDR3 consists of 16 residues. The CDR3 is CAISESFPGEGTEAFF. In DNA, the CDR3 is TGTGCCATCAGTGAGTCTTTTCCGGGGGAAGGCACTGAAGCTTTCTTT.

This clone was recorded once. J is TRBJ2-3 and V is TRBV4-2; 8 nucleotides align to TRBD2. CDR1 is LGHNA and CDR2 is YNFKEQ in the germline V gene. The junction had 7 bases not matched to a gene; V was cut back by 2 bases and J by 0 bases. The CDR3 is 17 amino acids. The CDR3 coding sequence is TGTGCCAGCAGCCAACCCACTAGCGGAGCCAGCACAGATACGCAGTATTTT. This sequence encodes CASSQPTSGASTDTQYF.

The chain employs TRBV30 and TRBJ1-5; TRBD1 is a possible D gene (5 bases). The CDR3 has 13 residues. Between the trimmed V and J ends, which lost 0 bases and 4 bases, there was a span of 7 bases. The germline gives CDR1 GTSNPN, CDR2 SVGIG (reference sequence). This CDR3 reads CAWSVTANQPQHF. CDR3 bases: TGTGCCTGGAGTGTGACAGCTAATCAGCCCCAGCATTTT.

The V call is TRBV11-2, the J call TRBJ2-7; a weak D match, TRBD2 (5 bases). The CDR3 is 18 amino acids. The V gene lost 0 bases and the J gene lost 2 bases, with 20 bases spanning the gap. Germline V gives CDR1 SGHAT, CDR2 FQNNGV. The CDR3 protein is CASSLDLAAADLPYEQYF. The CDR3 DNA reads TGTGCCAGCAGCTTAGATCTCGCGGCAGCGGACCTACCCTACGAGCAGTACTTC.

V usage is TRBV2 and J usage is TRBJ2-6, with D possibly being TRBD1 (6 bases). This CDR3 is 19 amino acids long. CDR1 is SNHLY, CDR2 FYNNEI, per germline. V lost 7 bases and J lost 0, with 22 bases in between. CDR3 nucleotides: TGTGCCAGCATTTTTTCCTCAGGGACACCACCCTCTGGGGCCAACGTCCTGACTTTC. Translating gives CASIFSSGTPPSGANVLTF. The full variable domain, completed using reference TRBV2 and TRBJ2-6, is EPEVTQTPSHQVTQMGQEVILRCVPISNHLYFYWYRQILGQKVEFLVSFYNNEISEKSEIFDDQFSVERPDGSNFTLKIRSTKLEDSAMYFCASIFSSGTPPSGANVLTFGAGSRLTVL.

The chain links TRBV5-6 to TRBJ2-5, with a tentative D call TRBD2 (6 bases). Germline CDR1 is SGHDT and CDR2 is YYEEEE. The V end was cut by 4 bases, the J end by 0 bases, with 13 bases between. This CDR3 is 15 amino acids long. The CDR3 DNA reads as TGTGCCAGCAGCGCCAGACTAGGTTACCAAGAGACCCAGTACTTC. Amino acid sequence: CASSARLGYQETQYF.

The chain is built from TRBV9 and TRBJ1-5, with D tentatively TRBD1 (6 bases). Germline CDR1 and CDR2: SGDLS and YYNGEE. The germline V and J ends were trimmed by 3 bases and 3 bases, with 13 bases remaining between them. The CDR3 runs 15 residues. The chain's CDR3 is CASSDRTEPNQPQHF. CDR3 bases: TGTGCCAGCAGCGATCGGACAGAGCCCAATCAGCCCCAGCATTTT.